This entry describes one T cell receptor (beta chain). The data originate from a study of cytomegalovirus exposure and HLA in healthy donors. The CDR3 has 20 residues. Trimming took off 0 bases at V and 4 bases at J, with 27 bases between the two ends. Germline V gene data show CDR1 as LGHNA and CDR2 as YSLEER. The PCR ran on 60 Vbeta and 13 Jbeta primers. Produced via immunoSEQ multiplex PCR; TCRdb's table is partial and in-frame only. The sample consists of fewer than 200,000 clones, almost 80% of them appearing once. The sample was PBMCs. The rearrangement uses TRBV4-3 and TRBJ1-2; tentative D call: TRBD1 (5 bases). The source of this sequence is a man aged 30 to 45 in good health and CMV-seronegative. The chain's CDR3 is CASSQDLFVGGNYLGYGYTF. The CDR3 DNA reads TGCGCCAGCAGCCAAGATCTATTTGTGGGGGGTAATTATCTAGGCTATGGCTACACCTTC.